The T cell receptor (beta chain) under discussion was sequenced for a study of blood T cell repertoires in COVID-19. Study-level information: Italy, Spain and the United States were the sources of the convalescent and acute COVID-19 samples. The cDNA or gDNA used as material had been derived from T cells, B-cell-depleted T cells, or PBMCs.

In this sample, this clone turned up once. In the original processing: Cell counts per sample came from amplifying reference gene primers. The assay was immunoSEQ multiplex PCR, and TCRdb's table has in-frame clones only and misses some. Clone size and the V and J calls come from that table; the DNA yielded D and trimming. The sample records about 73,000 clones, under 90% being singletons. V was clipped by 0 bases and J by 5 bases, with 16 bases between them. Germline CDR1 and CDR2: MNHEY and SVGAGI. The CDR3 length is 16 residues. The chain employs TRBV6-5 and TRBJ2-5, with D perhaps matching TRBD1 (5 bases). This TCR was recovered from a woman aged 55-75 years with acute or convalescent COVID-19. Sequenced material: peripheral blood. CDR3 sequence (DNA): TGTGCCAGCAGTTACTCCCCGGACACTTTGGCGGAGACCCAGTACTTC. Translation: CASSYSPDTLAETQYF.